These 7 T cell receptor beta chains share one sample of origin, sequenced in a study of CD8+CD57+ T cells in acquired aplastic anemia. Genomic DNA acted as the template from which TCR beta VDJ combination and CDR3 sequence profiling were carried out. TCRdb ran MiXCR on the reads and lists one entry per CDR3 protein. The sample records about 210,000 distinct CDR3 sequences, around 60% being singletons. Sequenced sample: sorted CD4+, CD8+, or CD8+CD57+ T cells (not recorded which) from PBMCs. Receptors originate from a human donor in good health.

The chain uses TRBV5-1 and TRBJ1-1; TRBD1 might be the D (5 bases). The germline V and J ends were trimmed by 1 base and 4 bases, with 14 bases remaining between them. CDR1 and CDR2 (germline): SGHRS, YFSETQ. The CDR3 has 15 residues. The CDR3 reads CASSLSLAGSTEAFF. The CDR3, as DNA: TGCGCCAGCAGCTTGTCGCTGGCAGGGAGCACTGAAGCTTTCTTT.

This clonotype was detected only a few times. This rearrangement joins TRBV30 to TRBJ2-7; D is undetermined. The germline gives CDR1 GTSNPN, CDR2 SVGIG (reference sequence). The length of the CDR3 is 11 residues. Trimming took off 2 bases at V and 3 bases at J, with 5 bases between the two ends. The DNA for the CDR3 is TGTGCCTGGAGTATGGGCTACGAGCAGTACTTC. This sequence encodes CAWSMGYEQYF. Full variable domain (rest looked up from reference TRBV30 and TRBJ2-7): SQTIHQWPATLVQPVGSPLSLECTVEGTSNPNLYWYRQAAGRGLQLLFYSVGIGQISSEVPQNLSASRPQDRQFILSSKKLLLSDSGFYLCAWSMGYEQYFGPGTRLTVT.

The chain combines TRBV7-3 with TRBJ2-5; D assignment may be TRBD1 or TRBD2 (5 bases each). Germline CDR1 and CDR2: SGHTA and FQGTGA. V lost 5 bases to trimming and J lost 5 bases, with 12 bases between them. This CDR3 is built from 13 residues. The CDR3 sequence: CASSVGTGETQYF. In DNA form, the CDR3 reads TGTGCCAGCAGCGTAGGGACCGGGGAGACCCAGTACTTC.

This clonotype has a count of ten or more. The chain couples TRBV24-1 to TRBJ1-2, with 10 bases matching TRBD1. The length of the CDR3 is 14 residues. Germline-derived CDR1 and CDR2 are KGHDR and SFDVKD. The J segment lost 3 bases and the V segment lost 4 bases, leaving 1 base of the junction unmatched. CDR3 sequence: CATSEGTGDYGYTF. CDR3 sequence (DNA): TGTGCCACCAGTGAAGGGACAGGGGACTATGGCTACACCTTC.

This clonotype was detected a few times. The CDR3 loop reads CAWTTSSGNTIYF. Written as DNA, the CDR3 is TGTGCCTGGACAACAAGCTCTGGAAACACCATATATTTT. The rearrangement uses TRBV30 and TRBJ1-3; D is unclear. This CDR3 has 13 amino acids. Germline values: CDR1 GTSNPN, CDR2 SVGIG (reference sequence). V lost 4 bases to trimming and J lost 0 bases, with 7 bases between them.

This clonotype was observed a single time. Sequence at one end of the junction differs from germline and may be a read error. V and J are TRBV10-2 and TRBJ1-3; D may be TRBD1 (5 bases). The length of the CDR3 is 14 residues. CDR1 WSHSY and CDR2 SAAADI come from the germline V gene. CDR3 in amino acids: CASSERDSGDTIYF. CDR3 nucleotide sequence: TGCGCCAGCAGTGAGCGGGACTCTGGAGACACCATATATTTT.

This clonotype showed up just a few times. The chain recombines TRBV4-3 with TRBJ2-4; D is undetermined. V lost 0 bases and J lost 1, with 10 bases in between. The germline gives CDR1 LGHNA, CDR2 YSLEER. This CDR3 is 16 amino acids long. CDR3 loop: CASSQDGVSAKNIQYF. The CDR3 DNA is TGCGCCAGCAGCCAAGATGGGGTGTCGGCCAAAAACATTCAGTACTTC.